Shown below are 22 T cell receptor beta chains from a single sample sequenced in a study of lymphopenia after photon versus proton radiotherapy (dated by TCRdb to between 2018 and 2021). The library was built by means of the immunoSEQ multiplex PCR assay. TCRdb re-hosts the immuneACCESS table, in-frame sequences only. Its copies lack some clones; in the studies checked, an unresolved V gene accounts for under half of them, and the cause for the rest is not known. In this sample the table shows about 83,000 clones, around four fifths of which occur a single time. The ten largest clones capture approximately 1.4% of the sample. The material sequenced was peripheral blood, taken from a patient treated with proton-based radiotherapy. These receptors were obtained from a man in his 60s with pancreatic cancer.

The chain couples TRBV19 to TRBJ1-1; D ambiguous. Germline V gives CDR1 LNHDA, CDR2 SQIVND (reference sequence). The CDR3 runs 14 residues. V was clipped by 6 bases and J by 0 bases, with 11 bases between them. The DNA for the CDR3 is TGTGCCAGTAGGATACAGTGGATGAACACTGAAGCTTTCTTT. Its protein is CASRIQWMNTEAFF.

The V call is TRBV18, the J call TRBJ1-2; 7 bases agree with TRBD1. Germline CDR1 is KGHSH and CDR2 is LQKENI. Losses at the gene ends were 1 base for V and 4 bases for J; bases not matched to a gene: 15. This CDR3 spans 18 amino acids. The CDR3 DNA follows: TGTGCCAGCTCACCACTAAATCCTAAGACAGGGATGATCTATGGCTACACCTTC. The encoded protein is CASSPLNPKTGMIYGYTF.

CDR3 coding DNA: TGTGCCAGCAGTTACTCATCTAATCGCGGTGGCTACACCTTC. The encoded protein is CASSYSSNRGGYTF. The gene calls are TRBV6-5 and TRBJ1-2; D ambiguous. Trimming took 0 bases from V and 7 from J, leaving 12 bases between them. The CDR3 has 14 amino acids. Germline V CDR1 and CDR2: MNHEY, SVGAGI.

This chain uses TRBV28 with TRBJ1-2; unclear D gene. The CDR3 runs 14 residues. The ends were cut back, 6 bases at V and 4 bases at J, with 15 bases in the middle. In germline, CDR1 is MDHEN, CDR2 SYDVKM. The CDR3 nucleotides read TGTGCCAGCAGCCAAGACCGGGATAGCTATGGCTACACCTTC. This codes for CASSQDRDSYGYTF.

This rearrangement joins TRBV4-1 to TRBJ2-3, with unresolved D. V was pared by 4 bases and J by 0 bases, with 5 bases between. The CDR3 totals 13 residues. Germline CDR1 reads MGHRA; CDR2 reads YSYEKL. This CDR3 reads CASSLSSTDTQYF. DNA for the CDR3: TGCGCCAGCAGCCTCTCTAGCACAGATACGCAGTATTTT.

V gene TRBV29-1 combines with J gene TRBJ1-2; D is uncertain. The CDR3 consists of 11 residues. V lost 4 bases and J 0 bases, leaving 3 bases between the germline ends. Germline V gene data show CDR1 as SQVTM and CDR2 as ANQGSEA. In DNA form, the CDR3 reads TGCAGCGTTGGGTCTAACTATGGCTACACCTTC. Amino acids: CSVGSNYGYTF.

This chain joins TRBV7-2 and TRBJ1-2, with D tentatively TRBD1 (6 bases). CDR3 length: 14 amino acids. Germline CDR1 SGHTA, CDR2 FQGNSA. Deletions cut 0 bases from V and 9 bases from J, with 14 bases between. CDR3 sequence reads: CASSLAAQGSSYTF. The CDR3 DNA sequence: TGTGCCAGCAGCTTAGCGGCACAGGGCAGCAGCTACACCTTC.

This clone was counted once. This chain uses TRBV2 with TRBJ2-2; TRBD1 matches 8 bases. The length of the CDR3 is 16 residues. Germline V CDR1 and CDR2: SNHLY, FYNNEI. J gave up 7 bases and V 8 bases, and 15 bases lay outside the gene matches. The CDR3 loop reads CASSPRKQGVGGELFF. CDR3 DNA: TGTGCCAGCTCCCCCAGGAAACAGGGGGTCGGCGGGGAGCTGTTTTTT.

This clone was seen only a few times. V and J are TRBV5-4 and TRBJ1-3, with D hard to call. Germline V gene lookup returns CDR1 SGHNT and CDR2 YYREEE (reference sequence). Trimming removed 1 base from V and 10 bases from J, with 18 bases in between. CDR3 length: 15 amino acids. The CDR3 reads CASSLKPAPERTIYF. The CDR3 bases are TGTGCCAGCAGCTTGAAGCCCGCTCCCGAACGGACCATATATTTT.

V is TRBV6-1 and J is TRBJ1-3; D unclear. This CDR3 has 15 amino acids. V gave up 6 bases and J gave up 0 bases, with 12 bases separating them. Germline V gene lookup returns CDR1 MNHNS and CDR2 SASEGT. DNA for the CDR3: TGTGCCAGCAGGACGGAGGCCAACTCTGGAAACACCATATATTTT. Residues: CASRTEANSGNTIYF.

The V gene is TRBV4-2, the J gene TRBJ2-1, with D perhaps matching TRBD1 or TRBD2 (5 bases each). The length of the CDR3 is 13 residues. Trimming removed 6 bases from V and 12 bases from J, with 18 bases in between. From germline, CDR1 is LGHNA and CDR2 YNFKEQ. The DNA for the CDR3 is TGTGCCAGCAGTCCCAGGCCACTAGACAGGCAGTTCTTC. It codes for CASSPRPLDRQFF.

The chain joins TRBV7-9 to TRBJ2-1; 8 positions agree with TRBD2. Trimming cost V 5 bases and J 7 bases; bases outside gene matches: 7. The CDR3 runs 14 residues. CDR1 and CDR2 from the germline V gene are SEHNR and FQNEAQ (reference sequence). The CDR3 DNA reads as TGTGCCAGCAGCACTCAACGACTAGCGAATGAGCAGTTCTTC. The encoded protein is CASSTQRLANEQFF.

This clone was picked up one time. The rearrangement joins TRBV11-2 to TRBJ2-1; TRBD2 is a possible D gene (6 bases). Germline CDR1 SGHAT, CDR2 FQNNGV. V lost 1 base, J lost 7 bases, and 17 bases lay in between. The CDR3 loop spans 16 amino acids. The CDR3 coding sequence is TGTGCCAGCAGCTTAGTGCGTGGGAGGACCAATAATGAGCAGTTCTTC. Translated, it gives CASSLVRGRTNNEQFF.

The chain carries TRBV5-4 and TRBJ2-5, with 11 bases fitting TRBD1. CDR3 length equals 15 residues. From germline, CDR1 is SGHNT and CDR2 YYREEE (reference sequence). J gave up 5 bases and V 3 bases, and 6 bases lay outside the gene matches. In DNA form, the CDR3 reads TGTGCCAGCAGCTCGGGACAGGGGGTAGGGGAGACCCAGTACTTC. Translation: CASSSGQGVGETQYF.

The chain uses TRBV7-2 and TRBJ1-2; tentative D call: TRBD1 (5 bases). The V gene's germline CDR1 is SGHTA and CDR2 FQGNSA. V shed 1 base and J shed 6 bases, with 12 bases lying between them. The CDR3 totals 14 residues. For the CDR3, the DNA is TGTGCCAGCAGCTTAGAAGGGGTCTACCATGGCTACACCTTC. This translates into CASSLEGVYHGYTF.

The rearrangement uses TRBV2 and TRBJ2-3; D remains ambiguous. Germline CDR1 reads SNHLY; CDR2 reads FYNNEI. Trimming took off 1 base at V and 3 bases at J, with 14 bases between the two ends. The CDR3 has 16 amino acids. The CDR3 DNA reads as TGTGCCAGCAGTGAAGACGGCAGAATAGGGACAGATACGCAGTATTTT. It yields the protein CASSEDGRIGTDTQYF.

This chain links TRBV7-6 with TRBJ2-3; D is uncertain. CDR1 and CDR2 from the germline V gene are SGHVS and FNYEAQ. V was trimmed by 3 bases and J by 6 bases, leaving 28 bases between them. The CDR3 contains 19 residues. CDR3 bases: TGTGCCAGCAGCTTCGACGTTGCGGCTTTAGCAACCCCTAGGGATACGCAGTATTTT. Its translation: CASSFDVAALATPRDTQYF.

This chain joins TRBV6-1 and TRBJ2-2; D unresolved. Germline loops: CDR1 MNHNS, CDR2 SASEGT. The CDR3 spans 12 residues. V lost 7 bases and J 1 base, leaving 4 bases between the germline ends. The DNA of the CDR3 is TGTGCCAGCACCTGGAACACCGGGGAGCTGTTTTTT. Its translation is CASTWNTGELFF.

This sequence joins TRBV28 and TRBJ2-1; a possible D gene is TRBD1 (6 bases). The CDR3 contains 13 residues. Trimming stripped 10 bases from V and 4 bases from J, with 14 bases between. The V gene's germline CDR1 is MDHEN and CDR2 SYDVKM. CDR3 sequence: CATPDRFYNEQFF. The CDR3 nucleotides read TGTGCCACCCCCGACAGGTTTTACAATGAGCAGTTCTTC.

V gene TRBV18 combines with J gene TRBJ1-5; unclear D gene. The V and J ends lost 4 bases and 0 bases respectively, with 4 bases between them. The CDR3 runs to 13 residues. Looked up from germline, CDR1 is KGHSH and CDR2 is LQKENI. This CDR3 reads CASSLSSNQPQHF. For the CDR3, the DNA is TGTGCCAGCTCACTTAGTAGCAATCAGCCCCAGCATTTT.

The rearrangement joins TRBV9 to TRBJ2-1; D may be TRBD1 or TRBD2 (7 bases each). Germline CDR1 is SGDLS and CDR2 is YYNGEE. The CDR3 covers 17 residues. Trimming stripped 5 bases from V and 5 bases from J, with 23 bases between. The CDR3 spells CASSGGEGAKANNEQFF. The CDR3 nucleotides are TGTGCCAGCAGTGGAGGGGAGGGGGCCAAGGCTAACAATGAGCAGTTCTTC.

The chain is built from TRBV11-3 and TRBJ2-1; D ambiguous. The length of the CDR3 is 13 residues. Deletions cut 5 bases from V and 7 bases from J, with 12 bases between. CDR1 is SGHNT and CDR2 is YENEEA in the germline V gene. The CDR3 loop reads CASSLVVGNEQFF. The CDR3 DNA reads TGTGCCAGCAGCCTCGTGGTGGGAAATGAGCAGTTCTTC.